This passage covers 28 T cell receptor beta chains from one sample sequenced in a study of a mutant IDH1 vaccine in newly diagnosed glioma. The antigens for these receptors are not known. Sequencing was performed with immunoSEQ multiplex PCR; in TCRdb, only in-frame clones are kept and a portion is missing. This table holds 23,000 or so clones, 75% to 80% found once. Time point given: week 5, during vaccination. Every single dose of the vaccine, 300 ug of mutant IDH1 20-mer peptide, came with topical imiquimod. Specimen: PBMCs, collected from a glioma patient whose treatment included an IDH1 peptide vaccine. The receptor source for this set is a man between 40 and 49 years old with glioma.

This chain uses TRBV4-1 with TRBJ1-4; weak D call: TRBD1 (5 bases). CDR3 length: 13 amino acids. The V end lost 5 bases, the J end lost 5 bases, and 9 bases lay between the germline ends. The germline V gene has CDR1 MGHRA and CDR2 YSYEKL. CDR3 protein: CASSTRQNEKLFF. The CDR3 nucleotides read TGCGCCAGCAGCACCCGACAGAATGAAAAACTGTTTTTT.

The genes are TRBV19 and TRBJ1-2; D unresolved. CDR3 length: 12 residues. Germline lookup yields CDR1 LNHDA and CDR2 SQIVND (reference sequence). Deletions cut 8 bases from V and 7 bases from J, with 14 bases between. CDR3 bases: TGTGCCAGTTCAGAGACATCTATTGGCTACACCTTC. Its translation is CASSETSIGYTF.

V gene TRBV29-1 combines with J gene TRBJ2-2, with 10 bases lining up with TRBD1. In germline, CDR1 is SQVTM, CDR2 ANQGSEA. The CDR3 contains 15 residues. V was clipped by 7 bases and J by 7 bases; unmatched bases: 12. The CDR3 DNA sequence: TGCAGCGCTTCCCAGGGACAGGGGACTGGCGGGGAGCTGTTTTTT. As protein: CSASQGQGTGGELFF.

This clone is a singleton in its sample. The chain joins TRBV5-6 to TRBJ2-7; tentatively, D is TRBD2 (6 bases). Per germline, CDR1 SGHDT and CDR2 YYEEEE. This CDR3 is 14 amino acids long. The ends were cut back, 0 bases at V and 4 bases at J, with 11 bases in the middle. CDR3 sequence: CASSLDGGLYEQYV. DNA of the CDR3: TGTGCCAGCAGCTTGGACGGAGGGTTATACGAGCAGTACGTC.

V is TRBV11-3 and J is TRBJ1-1; D perhaps matches TRBD1 (5 bases). The germline gives CDR1 SGHNT, CDR2 YENEEA. Trimming removed 1 base at V and 5 bases at J, with 14 bases between. CDR3 length: 15 amino acids. CDR3 bases: TGTGCCAGCAGCTTAGGAAGCGTACGGGGGACTGAAGCTTTCTTT. Translation: CASSLGSVRGTEAFF.

The chain carries TRBV11-2 and TRBJ1-3; tentative D call: TRBD1 (5 bases). The germline V gene encodes CDR1 SGHAT and CDR2 FQNNGV. This CDR3 spans 16 amino acids. Between the trimmed V and J ends, which lost 6 bases and 2 bases, there was a span of 17 bases. The CDR3 spells CASSLNRGKAGNTIYF. CDR3 DNA: TGTGCCAGCAGTCTTAATAGGGGAAAAGCTGGAAACACCATATATTTT.

This clone was detected only a few times. V usage is TRBV7-9 and J usage is TRBJ2-1, with 15 bases that match TRBD2. CDR3 length equals 18 residues. Looked up from germline, CDR1 is SEHNR and CDR2 is FQNEAQ (reference sequence). After removal of 5 bases from V and 7 bases from J, the junction contained 12 bases not matched to a gene. The CDR3 DNA is TGTGCCAGCAGCAACCTCCCGGGACTAGCGGGAGGTCCGAATGAGCAGTTCTTC. Its protein is CASSNLPGLAGGPNEQFF. Full variable domain (missing parts from reference TRBV7-9 and TRBJ2-1): DTGVSQNPRHKITKRGQNVTFRCDPISEHNRLYWYRQTLGQGPEFLTYFQNEAQLEKSRLLSDRFSAERPKGSFSTLEIQRTEQGDSAMYLCASSNLPGLAGGPNEQFFGPGTRLTVL.

Comments on this clone: Different DNA sequences within this sample yield the same CDR3. V is TRBV7-2 and J is TRBJ1-1; D not resolved. There are 13 residues in the CDR3. Trimming pared 5 bases from V and 1 base from J, leaving 8 bases between. The germline CDR1 and CDR2 sequences are SGHTA and FQGNSA. Here the CDR3 DNA reads TGTGCCAGCAGCCTCAGCCAGAACACTGAAGCTTTCTTT. Its translation is CASSLSQNTEAFF.

The gene calls are TRBV1 and TRBJ2-1; the table gives TRBD2 as D, unverified against the DNA. TRBV1 is a documented pseudogene. The CDR3 length is 14 residues. In DNA, the CDR3 is TGCACCAGCAGTTTTACCACTAGATTCCATGAGCAGTTCTTC. Its translation: CTSSFTTRFHEQFF.

V gene TRBV6-5 combines with J gene TRBJ2-1, with 7 bases aligning to TRBD2. There are 14 residues in the CDR3. The J segment lost 7 bases and the V segment lost 0 bases, leaving 3 bases of the junction unmatched. Germline V lookup: CDR1 MNHEY, CDR2 SVGAGI. CDR3 nucleotides: TGTGCCAGCAGTTACTCGAGGGGAGGGAATGAGCAGTTCTTC. Amino acid sequence: CASSYSRGGNEQFF.

This clone was found a few times. V usage is TRBV5-8 and J usage is TRBJ1-5; TRBD1 matches 10 bases. Per germline, CDR1 SGHTS and CDR2 YDEGEE. The CDR3 has 16 amino acids. Trimming at V came to 4 bases and at J to 1 base, leaving 5 bases not matched to a gene. CDR3 sequence: CASSQGQGRSNQPQHF. The CDR3 DNA follows: TGTGCCAGCAGCCAGGGACAGGGGCGCAGCAATCAGCCCCAGCATTTT.

V gene TRBV2 combines with J gene TRBJ2-1; D gene uncertain. Germline V CDR1 and CDR2: SNHLY, FYNNEI. This CDR3 has 15 residues. V was clipped by 1 base and J by 5 bases, with 12 bases between them. The CDR3 bases are TGTGCCAGCAGTGAAGATGCTCCGGTTAACAATGAGCAGTTCTTC. It encodes CASSEDAPVNNEQFF.

The chain joins TRBV15 to TRBJ2-3; D is ambiguous. The CDR3 contains 15 residues. Trimming removed 7 bases from V and 0 bases from J, with 14 bases in between. CDR1 is LNHNV, CDR2 YYDKDF, per germline (reference sequence). CDR3: CATTDGKSSTDTQYF. Written as DNA, the CDR3 is TGTGCCACCACCGATGGAAAATCTAGCACAGATACGCAGTATTTT.

This clone showed up just a few times. This chain uses TRBV30 with TRBJ1-1; D perhaps matches TRBD1 (6 bases). Germline values: CDR1 GTSNPN, CDR2 SVGIG (reference sequence). V lost 2 bases and J 1 base, leaving 8 bases between the germline ends. The CDR3 loop spans 13 amino acids. The CDR3, as DNA: TGTGCCTGGAGTCCGGGACAGAACACTGAAGCTTTCTTT. Residues: CAWSPGQNTEAFF.

V and J are TRBV7-9 and TRBJ2-1, with 13 bases lining up with TRBD2. Germline-derived CDR1 and CDR2 are SEHNR and FQNEAQ (reference sequence). The CDR3 runs 15 residues. V was pared by 5 bases and J by 8 bases, with 6 bases of the junction left unmatched. In DNA form, the CDR3 reads TGTGCCAGCAGCCGGGGACTAGCGGGAATGTATGAGCAGTTCTTC. Encoded protein: CASSRGLAGMYEQFF.

This chain connects TRBV9 to TRBJ1-2; 12 bases match TRBD1. V was clipped by 3 bases and J by 6 bases; unmatched bases: 9. This CDR3 comprises 16 residues. The germline CDR1 and CDR2 sequences are SGDLS and YYNGEE. In DNA, the CDR3 is TGTGCCAGCAGCGCCAGTGGGACAGGGGGCTATAATGGCTACACCTTC. Encoded protein: CASSASGTGGYNGYTF. The full variable domain, with the rest looked up from reference TRBV9 and TRBJ1-2, is DSGVTQTPKHLITATGQRVTLRCSPRSGDLSVYWYQQSLDQGLQFLIQYYNGEERAKGNILERFSAQQFPDLHSELNLSSLELGDSALYFCASSASGTGGYNGYTFGSGTRLTVV.

The chain has TRBV7-7 and TRBJ2-2; perhaps TRBD1 as D (5 bases). V was cut by 5 bases and J by 1 base, with 8 bases left in between. The CDR3 is 14 residues long. In germline, CDR1 is SSHAT, CDR2 FNYEAQ (reference sequence). CDR3 in DNA: TGTGCCAGCAGCCATGGACAGAACACCGGGGAGCTGTTTTTT. Translated: CASSHGQNTGELFF.

This chain joins TRBV7-2 and TRBJ1-5; D gene unclear. Per germline, CDR1 SGHTA and CDR2 FQGNSA. V was clipped by 2 bases and J by 0 bases, with 8 bases between them. The CDR3 is made up of 15 amino acids. The CDR3 coding sequence is TGTGCCAGCAGCTTAATGCCCAATAGCAATCAGCCCCAGCATTTT. This encodes CASSLMPNSNQPQHF.

This clone came up a few times. V and J are TRBV12-5 and TRBJ2-2; TRBD1 aligns across 7 bases. V lost 7 bases to trimming and J lost 0 bases; unmatched junction nucleotides: 8. CDR1 is LGHNT and CDR2 is FRNRAP in the germline V gene. The CDR3 length is 16 residues. The CDR3 coding sequence is TGTGCTAGTGTCCTCTTCGACAGGGCGAACACCGGGGAGCTGTTTTTT. Protein: CASVLFDRANTGELFF.

The V call is TRBV13, the J call TRBJ1-2, with 8 bases aligning to TRBD1. Germline CDR1 PRHDT, CDR2 FYEKMQ (reference sequence). The junction had 10 bases not matched to a gene; V was cut back by 4 bases and J by 6 bases. The CDR3 extends over 15 amino acids. The CDR3 spells CASSSVIGQGDGYTF. CDR3 coding DNA: TGTGCCAGCAGCTCGGTAATAGGACAGGGAGATGGCTACACCTTC.

This clone was detected only a few times. The chain recombines TRBV9 with TRBJ1-1; D remains ambiguous. The CDR3 spans 13 residues. V lost 0 bases and J 1 base, leaving 4 bases between the germline ends. CDR1 and CDR2 (germline): SGDLS, YYNGEE. The CDR3, as DNA: TGTGCCAGCAGCGTAGGGGAGAACACTGAAGCTTTCTTT. This encodes CASSVGENTEAFF.

J is TRBJ1-2 and V is TRBV28; D not certain. The CDR3 is made up of 14 amino acids. CDR1 is MDHEN and CDR2 is SYDVKM in the germline V gene. V lost 6 bases, J lost 4 bases, and 15 bases lay in between. CDR3 in amino acids: CASSLGLAGYGYTF. The CDR3 nucleotides are TGTGCCAGCAGCTTGGGGTTGGCAGGCTATGGCTACACCTTC.

As regards this clone: At one end, the junction sequence differs from germline, possibly due to a read error. The chain links TRBV6-1 to TRBJ2-2; possible D gene TRBD2, 6 bases. The CDR3 runs 15 residues. Germline V lookup: CDR1 MNHNS, CDR2 SASEGT. CDR3 region: CASSEFLANTGELLF. The CDR3 DNA sequence: TGTGCCAGCAGTGAATTCCTAGCGAACACCGGGGAGCTGCTTTTT.

V is TRBV4-3 and J is TRBJ2-7, with D perhaps TRBD2 (5 bases). The CDR3 consists of 15 residues. V lost 0 bases, J lost 5 bases, and 14 bases lay in between. Germline-derived CDR1 and CDR2 are LGHNA and YSLEER. CDR3 residues: CASSQDLRAGNEQYV. The CDR3 DNA is TGCGCCAGCAGCCAAGATTTGAGGGCTGGGAACGAGCAGTACGTC.

CDR3 protein: CASMGNYGYTF. Written as DNA, the CDR3 is TGTGCCAGTATGGGAAACTATGGCTACACCTTC. This sequence joins TRBV19 and TRBJ1-2; D is ambiguous. V shed 7 bases and J shed 2 bases, with 5 bases lying between them. This CDR3 is 11 amino acids long. CDR1 LNHDA and CDR2 SQIVND come from the germline V gene (reference sequence).

The V call is TRBV4-1, the J call TRBJ2-1, with D perhaps TRBD2 (7 bases). The CDR3 loop spans 13 amino acids. Germline CDR1 MGHRA, CDR2 YSYEKL. Trimming removed 9 bases from V and 10 bases from J, with 19 bases in between. The DNA for the CDR3 is TGCGCCAGTGGGGGGCGGGAGTCTGGAGAGCAGTTCTTC. Translated: CASGGRESGEQFF.

This clone appeared once. The chain has TRBV19 and TRBJ1-1; maybe TRBD1 (6 bases). This CDR3 has 14 amino acids. Germline loops: CDR1 LNHDA, CDR2 SQIVND (reference sequence). The V gene lost 5 bases and the J gene lost 7 bases, with 17 bases spanning the gap. CDR3 sequence reads: CASSYTGTRGEAFF. The CDR3 nucleotides read TGTGCCAGTAGTTATACAGGGACAAGAGGTGAAGCTTTCTTT.

This clone was seen only a few times. The chain combines TRBV7-2 with TRBJ2-1; TRBD2 agrees at 11 bases. The CDR3 is 13 residues long. Germline CDR1 and CDR2: SGHTA and FQGNSA. V lost 2 bases to trimming and J lost 16 bases; unmatched junction nucleotides: 7. Here the CDR3 reads CASSLSSGRVGFF. For the CDR3, the DNA is TGTGCCAGCAGCTTAAGTAGCGGGAGGGTCGGATTCTTC.